Sequencing of this TCR beta chain was carried out in a study of human T cells and chemical hapten exposure (dated by TCRdb to the early 2020s). For the study in its entirety: Libraries were pooled for sequencing, and variation in per-sample TCR yields was attributed mainly to small differences in library volumes within the pool. This study followed changes in the peripheral blood TCR repertoire in vivo during primary and secondary sensitization of alopecia patients to the hapten diphenylcyclopropenone (DPC). From each blood RNA sample, both TCR alpha and TCR beta chains were sequenced. The full study reports these points: After repeated subsampling, changes were observed in the strength of the expansion versus patch-test correlation and in the threshold at which the correlation became significant. DPC sensitization did not change how many TCRs were above 1 in 1000 frequency, and no evidence was found of alterations in global repertoire structure.

The CDR3 covers 13 residues, taking in both the cysteine and the phenylalanine. The only DNA kept is the CDR3, 39 bases in frame from the first base. CDR1 and CDR2 were assigned from the germline V gene as SGHDN and FVKESK. V is reduced by 8 bases and J by 1 base, leaving a spacing of 11 bases between them. This clonotype was counted at least ten times. It lacks a known antigen. Within one base of it there is no much larger clone, and no base qualities were kept. The sample's time point label, decoded: healthy volunteer bleed at 2 weeks. Total RNA was extracted from unfractionated whole blood that had been collected in Tempus Blood RNA tubes. As TCR sequencing controls, five healthy volunteers were used, with blood taken at day 0, 2 weeks and 6 weeks. Libraries were constructed by RACE. Sequencer: NextSeq 500. During library preparation, unique molecular identifiers were attached to individual cDNA molecules so that TCRs could be counted in a quantitative, reproducible way. The study's processing was this. The median number of TCRs per sample was around 96,000, ranging from roughly 23,224 to 690,600. The Decombinator software suite was used to annotate V, J and CDR3 in the TCR reads. Every sample was subsampled to the same number of TCRs (28,000) for the PS versus PT1 abundance plots. Expanded TCRs were defined as absent before sensitization and observed at least eight times at the 2-week time point. The public reads were reanalyzed by TCRdb: fastp trimming at Q25, MiXCR alignment, in-frame beta chains only. Each entry merges the rows of one CDR3 protein and shows their most common DNA and genes. In this record, the V and J calls reflect TCRdb's handling and not the investigators' own analysis. This sample comprises about 45,000 distinct CDR3 sequences, roughly 4.1% of them detected only once. The leading ten clones occupy roughly 5.2% of the sample.

The material sequenced was whole blood. The sequence joins TRBV14 to TRBJ1-1, and the D gene may be TRBD1, 6 bases matching. The TCR originated in a human donor in good health. Some clones in this sample may be carry-over from other donors' samples. The sequence in DNA is TGTGCCAGCCGCAACAGGGAGAACACTGAAGCTTTCTTT. Translated, it reads CASRNRENTEAFF. Supplemented by the reference TRBV14 and TRBJ1-1 proteins around the CDR3, the complete variable domain is EAGVTQFPSHSVIEKGQTVTLRCDPISGHDNLYWYRRVMGKEIKFLLHFVKESKQDESGMPNNRFLAERTGGTYSTLKVQPAELEDSGVYFCASRNRENTEAFFGQGTRLTVV.